The clone carrying this T cell receptor beta chain was seen at least ten times. The data belong to a study of blood T cell repertoires in COVID-19. Study in general: The cDNA or gDNA used as material had been derived from T cells, B-cell-depleted T cells, or PBMCs.

As originally analysed: Amplification of reference gene primers provided the estimated nucleated cell counts. Generated by immunoSEQ multiplex PCR, the TCRdb table keeps only in-frame clones and is missing some. V, J and clone size derive from that table, while D and trimming were established from the DNA sequence. The top ten hold around 5.5% of the sample, which has roughly 190,000 clones, 82% seen once. V lost 1 base to trimming and J lost 2 bases, with 12 bases between them. There are 16 residues in the CDR3. The germline CDR1 and CDR2 sequences are SGHNT and YENEEA. Recruitment covered about two dozen US areas and drew participants whose ages spanned roughly 18 to 90 years. Participant reports of clinical history set cohort assignment.

The sequence was obtained from a woman between 55 and 75 years old with acute COVID-19. The sample consisted of PBMCs or T cells enriched from blood (not recorded which). The chain carries TRBV11-3 and TRBJ1-5, with D unclear. CDR3 amino acids: CASSLVGRVGNQPQHF. As DNA, the CDR3 is TGTGCCAGCAGCTTAGTAGGGCGGGTCGGCAATCAGCCCCAGCATTTT.